A selection of T cell receptor beta chains follows, all from one sample in a study of cytomegalovirus exposure and HLA in healthy donors. The protocol was immunoSEQ multiplex PCR, while the TCRdb copy is restricted to in-frame clones and leaves out a portion. The table records about 160,000 clones, 91% of them present only once. Material: PBMCs. The receptors come from a woman between 18 and 30 years old in good health and CMV-seropositive. Each CDR3 is given with its conserved first and last residue. A D gene is named only where the DNA matches it firmly. Clone size is given for some rows only: seen once, a few or many times, or a class if the clone is expanded.

>TRBV28|12|TRBJ2-3|-|-
TGTGCCAGCTGGGCGTGGGCAGATACGCAGTATTTT
CASWAWADTQYF
>TRBV5-1|18|TRBJ2-3|-|TRBD2
TGCGCCAGCAGCCCCGGACTAGCGGGGGGGCCGAACACAGATACGCAGTATTTT
CASSPGLAGGPNTDTQYF
>TRBV6-5|16|TRBJ2-2|once|-
TGTGCCAGCAGTTATCAGGGCAGGGGATTACACGGGGAGCTGTTTTTT
CASSYQGRGLHGELFF
>TRBV5-6|13|TRBJ2-1|-|TRBD2
TGTGCCAGCAGCTTGAGGGAGGGGAATGAGCAGTTCTTC
CASSLREGNEQFF
>TRBV6-5|15|TRBJ2-3|-|TRBD2
TGTGCCAGCAGTTACGGCGGGGGGCACACAGATACGCAGTATTTT
CASSYGGGHTDTQYF
>TRBV28|15|TRBJ1-2|once|TRBD1
TGTGCCAGCAGCTCAACAGGGGCTGGCAACTATGGCTACACCTTC
CASSSTGAGNYGYTF
>TRBV29-1|13|TRBJ1-1|-|-
TGCAGCGTTGAGAGACAGCTGAACACTGAAGCTTTCTTT
CSVERQLNTEAFF
>TRBV6-1|16|TRBJ2-3|-|TRBD2
TGTGCCAGCAGTGTAGGGGCGGGAGGGCGGACAGATACGCAGTATTTT
CASSVGAGGRTDTQYF
>TRBV7-2|17|TRBJ1-5|-|TRBD1
TGTGCCAGCAGCTCCCGACAGGGAGGACGGGGCAATCAGCCCCAGCATTTT
CASSSRQGGRGNQPQHF
>TRBV6-5|14|TRBJ2-5|once|-
TGTGCCAGCAGTTACTCGGCTAGGGGGGAGACCCAGTACTTC
CASSYSARGETQYF
>TRBV5-8|14|TRBJ1-1|-|-
TGTGCCAGCAGCTTGAGTAGGGAGTACACTGAAGCTTTCTTT
CASSLSREYTEAFF
>TRBV6-1|14|TRBJ1-3|-|-
TGTGCCAGCAGAATCCCCGGCTCTGGAAACACCATATATTTT
CASRIPGSGNTIYF
>TRBV6-5|15|TRBJ2-7|-|-
TGTGCCAGCAGTGGACGCAGGGAAGGAATTGGCGAGCAGTACTTC
CASSGRREGIGEQYF
>TRBV4-1|15|TRBJ2-2|-|-
TGCGCCAGCAGCCATTACAGGGTGAACACCGGGGAGCTGTTTTTT
CASSHYRVNTGELFF
>TRBV29-1|15|TRBJ2-3|-|TRBD2
TGCAGCATCTACTATAGCGGGAGGGCCCCCGATACGCAGTATTTT
CSIYYSGRAPDTQYF
>TRBV7-3|17|TRBJ2-2|-|TRBD2
TGTGCCAGCAGCTTAACAGGCGGGAGAGTTTCCACCGGGGAGCTGTTTTTT
CASSLTGGRVSTGELFF
>TRBV7-2|14|TRBJ2-7|-|TRBD2
TGTGCCAGCAGCTGGGGACTAGCTTTCTACGAGCAGTACTTC
CASSWGLAFYEQYF
>TRBV5-4|14|TRBJ2-5|-|TRBD2
TGTGCCAGCAGCTTGCGGGGGGGGCAAGAGACCCAGTACTTC
CASSLRGGQETQYF
>TRBV18|14|TRBJ1-2|-|TRBD1
TGTGCCAGCTCACCACAAGGACAGGGGGAAAGCTACACCTTC
CASSPQGQGESYTF
>TRBV9|15|TRBJ2-1|-|TRBD2
TGTGCCAGCAGCTTAAGCGGGGGCTCCTACAATGAGCAGTTCTTC
CASSLSGGSYNEQFF
>TRBV7-9|16|TRBJ2-1|-|-
TGTGCCAGCAGCTTACGGGAGCTATCCTCCTACAATGAGCAGTTCTTC
CASSLRELSSYNEQFF
>TRBV9|15|TRBJ2-7|-|-
TGTGCCAGCAGCCCCTTCCCCCAGGGGACCTACGAGCAGTACTTC
CASSPFPQGTYEQYF
>TRBV6-1|15|TRBJ1-5|-|-
TGTGCCAGCACCGCCTGGGACACCAGCAATCAGCCCCAGCATTTT
CASTAWDTSNQPQHF
>TRBV12-5|15|TRBJ1-2|-|-
TGTGCTAGTGGTTTGGCAGGGGTCCCTAACTATGGCTACACCTTC
CASGLAGVPNYGYTF
>TRBV18|13|TRBJ1-1|-|TRBD1
TGTGCCAGCTCACGTACAGGGGGCACTGAAGCTTTCTTT
CASSRTGGTEAFF
>TRBV6-5|11|TRBJ2-3|-|-
TGTGCCAGCAGTTCCGGGATTACGCAGTATTTT
CASSSGITQYF
>TRBV6-5|11|TRBJ1-1|-|-
TGTGCCAGCCGTGGAGGGCGCGGGGCTTTCTTT
CASRGGRGAFF
>TRBV6-1|13|TRBJ1-1|-|-
TGTGCCAGCAGTGTGTCGTGGAACACTGAAGCTTTCTTT
CASSVSWNTEAFF
>TRBV5-4|13|TRBJ1-2|-|TRBD1
TGTGCCAGCAGCCCACGGACAGGGTTTGGCTACACCTTC
CASSPRTGFGYTF
>TRBV30|10|TRBJ1-1|-|-
TGTGCCTGGACTCAGAAGAGGGCTTTCTTT
CAWTQKRAFF
>TRBV4-2|16|TRBJ2-5|-|TRBD1
TGTGCCAGCAGCCAGGAACCAGACAGGGGTGGAGAGACCCAGTACTTC
CASSQEPDRGGETQYF
>TRBV27|15|TRBJ2-2|-|-
TGTGCCAGCAGTTTATCCCCAGGGATCATCGGGGAGCTGTTTTTT
CASSLSPGIIGELFF
>TRBV7-8|18|TRBJ1-5|-|-
TGTGCCAGCAGCTTAGCGAGGGTTGGGGGCGCCGGCAATCAGCCCCAGCATTTT
CASSLARVGGAGNQPQHF
>TRBV28|14|TRBJ2-7|-|TRBD1
TGTGCCAGCGAAGAGACAGGGGAGTCCTACGAGCAGTACTTC
CASEETGESYEQYF
>TRBV28|15|TRBJ2-2|-|-
TGTGCCAGCAGTTTCCAGGGAAGCGTCACCGGGGAGCTGTTTTTT
CASSFQGSVTGELFF
>TRBV7-9|14|TRBJ2-1|-|TRBD1
TGTGCCAGCAGCCCCCGGGACAGTCTCAATGAGCAGTTCTTC
CASSPRDSLNEQFF
>TRBV2|14|TRBJ1-4|-|TRBD1
TGTGCCAGCACCCAGGACAGGGGGCCTGAAAAACTGTTTTTT
CASTQDRGPEKLFF
>TRBV5-1|16|TRBJ2-3|-|TRBD2
TGCGCCAGCAGTGGGGGACTAGCGGGAGCATTAGATACGCAGTATTTT
CASSGGLAGALDTQYF
>TRBV30|15|TRBJ2-3|-|TRBD2
TGTGCCTGGAGTGTAGGGACTAGACATACAGATACGCAGTATTTT
CAWSVGTRHTDTQYF
>TRBV6-1|14|TRBJ1-2|-|-
TGTGCCAGCAGTGAAACACAGGGTCTAGGTGGCTACACCTTC
CASSETQGLGGYTF
>TRBV7-2|13|TRBJ2-7|-|-
TGTGCCAGCAGCGAGCGGATCTCCTACGAGCAGTACTTC
CASSERISYEQYF
>TRBV9|15|TRBJ2-1|-|TRBD2
TGTGCCAGCAGCGTAGCCCCTAGCGGGAGCAATGAGCAGTTCTTC
CASSVAPSGSNEQFF
>TRBV7-2|15|TRBJ1-1|-|-
TGTGCCAGCAGCTTGGACCCGGGGGGTTGGACTGAAGCTTTCTTT
CASSLDPGGWTEAFF
>TRBV4-2|13|TRBJ1-1|-|TRBD1
TGTGCCAGCAGCCCGGGACAGGCTACTGAAGCTTTCTTT
CASSPGQATEAFF
>TRBV21-1|17|TRBJ1-5|-|-
TGTGCCAGCAGCAAAGGGGGTCGCAGGGATCTCAATCAGCCCCAGCATTTT
CASSKGGRRDLNQPQHF
>TRBV5-1|14|TRBJ1-2|few|-
TGCGCCAGCAGCTCCCTGGGGAGGGCGGAGGGCTACACCTTC
CASSSLGRAEGYTF
>TRBV2|16|TRBJ2-5|-|TRBD2
TGTGCCAGCAGTGCCCCGCACCTAGCGGGGGTAGAGACCCAGTACTTC
CASSAPHLAGVETQYF
>TRBV10-2|15|TRBJ2-7|-|TRBD1
TGCGCCAGCACCCGCCCGGGACAGGGGACCCACGAGCAGTACTTC
CASTRPGQGTHEQYF
>TRBV11-1|14|TRBJ2-7|-|-
TGTGCCAGCAGCTTAACTAGCCGACTCTACGAGCAGTACTTC
CASSLTSRLYEQYF
>TRBV28|16|TRBJ2-3|-|TRBD2
TGTGCCAGCAGTTTAATGGCTAGCGGGGGGGCAGATACGCAGTATTTT
CASSLMASGGADTQYF
>TRBV6-1|15|TRBJ2-5|-|TRBD1
TGTGCCAGCAGCCAGCCCCACAGGGGGATGGAGACCCAGTACTTC
CASSQPHRGMETQYF
>TRBV7-8|13|TRBJ1-1|few|TRBD1
TGTGCCAGCAGCACCCACAGGGGGGCTGAAGCTTTCTTT
CASSTHRGAEAFF
>TRBV28|14|TRBJ2-7|-|-
TGTGCCAGCATCCACCAAGGGGCGGGGAACGAGCAGTACTTC
CASIHQGAGNEQYF
>TRBV7-9|13|TRBJ1-1|-|-
TGTGCCAGCAGCTCGACTGATTACACTGAAGCTTTCTTT
CASSSTDYTEAFF
>TRBV19|12|TRBJ2-1|-|-
TGTGCCAGTAGTTGGGGCAGGGATGAGCAGTTCTTC
CASSWGRDEQFF